This T cell receptor (beta chain) derives from a study of T cells after somatic rescue of genetic block. This CDR3 region has 16 residues. Germline CDR1 reads MGHRA; CDR2 reads YSYEKL. Losses at the gene ends were 3 bases for V and 0 bases for J; bases not matched to a gene: 5. The method was immunoSEQ multiplex PCR; TCRdb's version includes in-frame clones alone and lacks a portion of them. The sample has about 12,000 clones; 65% to 75% are singletons. This clonotype was obtained from a boy between 10 and 17 years old. Sequencing was carried out using peripheral blood mononuclear cells (PBMCs). The rearrangement joins TRBV4-1 to TRBJ2-3; 8 nucleotides match TRBD1. CDR3 nucleotides: TGCGCCAGCAGCCACTGGACAGGGCAAAGCACAGATACGCAGTATTTT. Translated, it gives CASSHWTGQSTDTQYF.